These 28 T cell receptor beta chains were sequenced from one sample in a study of T cell responses to AZD1222 COVID-19 vaccine. Clones were read by immunoSEQ multiplex PCR, and TCRdb kept only the in-frame ones, dropping some. The repertoire has roughly 97,000 clones, approximately 90% of them found once; the top ten carry over 6.5%. This sample comprised peripheral blood, obtained on day 0 of AZD1222 vaccination. These receptors came from an adult in good health.

In nucleotides, the CDR3 is TGTGCCAGCAGTCCCCCGGGACAGGGATACAATGAGCAGTTCTTC. As protein: CASSPPGQGYNEQFF. V gene TRBV28 combines with J gene TRBJ2-1; 9 bases align to TRBD1. Germline V gene lookup returns CDR1 MDHEN and CDR2 SYDVKM. With 5 bases clipped from V and 4 bases from J, the junction kept 6 bases outside the gene matches. The CDR3 runs 15 residues.

The V gene is TRBV11-2, the J gene TRBJ1-5; D is ambiguous. The V gene's germline CDR1 is SGHAT and CDR2 FQNNGV. The CDR3 has 13 amino acids. Trimming removed 5 bases from V and 7 bases from J, with 12 bases in between. DNA for the CDR3: TGTGCCAGCAGCCTCAGGACGCGCCAGCCCCAGCATTTT. Residues: CASSLRTRQPQHF.

The chain has TRBV6-2 or TRBV6-3 and TRBJ1-1, with D possibly matching TRBD1 (5 bases). The V gene's germline CDR1 is MNHEY and CDR2 SVGEGT. V dropped 0 bases and J dropped 6 bases, with 17 bases sitting between them. The CDR3 has 16 residues. CDR3 protein: CASSYSPLGRIAEAFF. CDR3 DNA: TGTGCCAGCAGTTACTCGCCCCTGGGACGAATCGCTGAAGCTTTCTTT.

The rearrangement links TRBV6-6 to TRBJ1-5; D uncertain. The CDR3 sequence is 14 residues long. V was clipped by 0 bases and J by 6 bases, with 9 bases between them. Germline CDR1 is MNHNY and CDR2 is SVGAGI (reference sequence). CDR3 region: CASSYSSLGQPQHF. As DNA, the CDR3 is TGTGCCAGCAGTTACTCTTCCTTGGGTCAGCCCCAGCATTTT.

The chain couples TRBV4-2 to TRBJ1-2, with D possibly being TRBD1 (5 bases). CDR3 length equals 17 residues. V lost 2 bases and J 4 bases, leaving 20 bases between the germline ends. Per the germline V gene, CDR1 is LGHNA and CDR2 is YNFKEQ. The CDR3 region is CASSQSLGGREGYGYTF. The CDR3 region has the DNA TGTGCCAGCAGCCAATCGCTCGGGGGAAGGGAGGGCTATGGCTACACCTTC.

This clone appeared a single time. The CDR3 DNA sequence: TGCGCCAGCAGCCAAGGGACAGGGGGCGTCTACGAGCAGTACTTC. Its protein is CASSQGTGGVYEQYF. V usage is TRBV4-1 and J usage is TRBJ2-7, with TRBD1 matching 11 bases. The CDR3 has 15 amino acids. Germline V gene sequence: CDR1 MGHRA, CDR2 YSYEKL. With V trimmed by 1 base and J by 3 bases, 2 bases remained unmatched.

The CDR3 here is CATSLGKRPKWEAYNEQFF. The CDR3, as DNA: TGTGCCACCAGCTTAGGTAAGAGACCCAAGTGGGAGGCTTACAATGAGCAGTTCTTC. V usage is TRBV15 and J usage is TRBJ2-1; maybe TRBD2 (6 bases). V was pared by 5 bases and J by 4 bases, with 27 bases between. Germline values: CDR1 LNHNV, CDR2 YYDKDF (reference sequence). The CDR3 runs 19 residues.

The chain carries TRBV7-8 and TRBJ2-7, with TRBD1 matching over 8 bases. This CDR3 region has 16 residues. Germline V gives CDR1 SGHVS, CDR2 FQNEAQ. V shed 1 base, J shed 3 bases, and the junction held 8 bases outside the gene matches. CDR3 in DNA: TGTGCCAGCAGCTTAGTGGGACAGGCATCGCACTACGAGCAGTACTTC. Amino acids: CASSLVGQASHYEQYF.

J is TRBJ2-3 and V is TRBV6-1, with no clear D. Trimming took off 1 base at V and 0 bases at J, with 8 bases between the two ends. The V gene's germline CDR1 is MNHNS and CDR2 SASEGT. CDR3 size: 15 residues. The CDR3 loop reads CASSEGALSTDTQYF. The CDR3 nucleotides read TGTGCCAGCAGTGAAGGGGCACTTAGCACAGATACGCAGTATTTT.

The rearrangement joins TRBV6-4 to TRBJ2-7; perhaps TRBD2 as D (5 bases). The CDR3 is 15 residues long. V was clipped by 6 bases and J by 4 bases, with 19 bases between them. Germline V gives CDR1 MRHNA, CDR2 SNTAGT. The CDR3 sequence: CASSETPVRGYEQYF. As DNA, the CDR3 is TGTGCCAGCAGCGAGACCCCCGTCCGGGGTTACGAGCAGTACTTC.

This chain uses TRBV28 with TRBJ1-5; 7 bases agree with TRBD1. Unmatched junction bases numbered 5, after V lost 7 bases and J lost 2 bases. CDR1 and CDR2 (germline): MDHEN, SYDVKM. The CDR3 spans 14 residues. In nucleotides, the CDR3 is TGTGCCAGCATCACCGGACAGGGCAATCAGCCCCAGCATTTT. Translating gives CASITGQGNQPQHF.

This sequence joins TRBV9 and TRBJ2-2, with 10 bases fitting TRBD2. Germline-derived CDR1 and CDR2 are SGDLS and YYNGEE. With 4 bases clipped from V and 7 bases from J, the junction kept 13 bases outside the gene matches. The CDR3 totals 17 residues. CDR3 residues: CASSSRASGGAGGELFF. The CDR3 coding sequence is TGTGCCAGCAGCTCCAGGGCCAGCGGGGGGGCCGGCGGGGAGCTGTTTTTT.

V and J are TRBV7-6 and TRBJ2-1; 11 nucleotides line up with TRBD2. V lost 2 bases to trimming and J lost 4 bases; unmatched junction nucleotides: 1. The CDR3 is 15 residues long. The germline V gene has CDR1 SGHVS and CDR2 FNYEAQ. As DNA, the CDR3 is TGTGCCAGCAGCTTAAGACTAGCGGGGTACAATGAGCAGTTCTTC. Its translation is CASSLRLAGYNEQFF.

The chain has TRBV19 and TRBJ2-1; D unclear. The germline V and J ends were trimmed by 3 bases and 2 bases, with 11 bases remaining between them. This CDR3 spans 15 amino acids. Germline V gene lookup returns CDR1 LNHDA and CDR2 SQIVND (reference sequence). Here the CDR3 DNA reads TGTGCCAGTAGTATGTTTAGACAAGCCTACAATGAGCAGTTCTTC. Translated: CASSMFRQAYNEQFF.

This clone was recorded only once. V is TRBV28 and J is TRBJ2-5; tentatively, D is TRBD1 (6 bases). V was pared by 6 bases and J by 2 bases, with 13 bases between. This CDR3 comprises 14 residues. Germline CDR1 is MDHEN and CDR2 is SYDVKM. The CDR3 sequence is CASRWTAVQETQYF. CDR3 bases: TGTGCCAGCAGGTGGACAGCCGTACAAGAGACCCAGTACTTC.

The chain is built from TRBV27 and TRBJ2-2; possibly TRBD2 for D (6 bases). CDR1 and CDR2 (germline): MNHEY, SMNVEV (reference sequence). The CDR3 covers 15 residues. Between the trimmed V and J ends, which lost 3 bases and 1 base, there was a span of 9 bases. This CDR3 is CASSLTRGNTGELFF. The CDR3 DNA reads TGTGCCAGCAGTTTGACTAGGGGGAACACCGGGGAGCTGTTTTTT.

The genes are TRBV7-9 and TRBJ1-3, with a weak D call TRBD1 (6 bases). The CDR3 runs to 14 residues. CDR1 is SEHNR, CDR2 FQNEAQ, per germline (reference sequence). V was cut by 3 bases and J by 4 bases, with 10 bases left in between. In nucleotides, the CDR3 is TGTGCCAGCAGCTTTGGGACACCAGGAAACACCATATATTTT. It is translated as CASSFGTPGNTIYF.

The CDR3 nucleotides read TGTGCCAGCAGCCCGAGACAGGGAAATAATTCACCCCTCCACTTT. Its translation: CASSPRQGNNSPLHF. The chain recombines TRBV5-4 with TRBJ1-6; 7 bases are shared with TRBD1. CDR3 length: 15 residues. Germline CDR1 reads SGHNT; CDR2 reads YYREEE (reference sequence). J lost 5 bases, V lost 4 bases, and 6 bases had no gene match.

The chain joins TRBV5-4 to TRBJ2-5; D ambiguous. Trimming took off 4 bases at V and 1 base at J, with 8 bases between the two ends. Per the germline V gene, CDR1 is SGHNT and CDR2 is YYREEE (reference sequence). The CDR3 runs 13 residues. CDR3 residues: CASSKMFQETQYF. The CDR3 DNA reads as TGTGCCAGCAGCAAGATGTTCCAAGAGACCCAGTACTTC.

V usage is TRBV7-2 and J usage is TRBJ2-1, with D possibly TRBD2 on 6 matching bases. Germline values: CDR1 SGHTA, CDR2 FQGNSA. V was clipped by 7 bases and J by 4 bases, with 11 bases between them. This CDR3 has 13 residues. The CDR3 region has the DNA TGTGCCAGCAACCCCAGCGGGTACAATGAGCAGTTCTTC. Its protein is CASNPSGYNEQFF.

The V and J genes are TRBV6-5 and TRBJ2-7, with D unresolved. The CDR3 loop spans 12 amino acids. Germline V gene sequence: CDR1 MNHEY, CDR2 SVGAGI. The V and J ends lost 6 bases and 5 bases respectively, with 11 bases between them. The CDR3 nucleotides are TGTGCCAGCAGCCCCTCCCTGAACGAGCAGTACTTC. Translated, it gives CASSPSLNEQYF.

This chain links TRBV6-2 or TRBV6-3 with TRBJ2-5, with D perhaps given as TRBD1 or TRBD2 (5 bases each). The V gene's germline CDR1 is MNHEY and CDR2 SVGEGT. The CDR3 is made up of 15 amino acids. Trimming took off 4 bases at V and 3 bases at J, with 15 bases between the two ends. CDR3 in DNA: TGTGCCAGCAGTTCGCCCCGGGACGGGAAAGAGACCCAGTACTTC. It specifies CASSSPRDGKETQYF.

The chain is built from TRBV18 and TRBJ1-1, with D tentatively TRBD1 (5 bases). CDR3 length: 15 residues. V was cut by 6 bases and J by 3 bases, with 17 bases left in between. The V gene's germline CDR1 is KGHSH and CDR2 LQKENI. In DNA, the CDR3 is TGTGCCAGCTCTCCCGTGCCTCCGACAGACACTGAAGCTTTCTTT. Protein: CASSPVPPTDTEAFF.

This clone is a singleton in its sample. The V and J genes are TRBV25-1 and TRBJ2-5; no reliable D call. Germline assignment: CDR1 MGHDK and CDR2 SYGVNS. This CDR3 has 11 amino acids. Deletions cut 6 bases from V and 4 bases from J, with 6 bases between. CDR3 region: CASREIETQYF. The CDR3 bases are TGTGCCAGCAGGGAAATAGAGACCCAGTACTTC.

A single count supports this clone. This chain connects TRBV5-1 to TRBJ2-7; D tentatively fits TRBD1 or TRBD2 (5 bases each). Trimming left V 1 base short and J 1 base short, with 9 bases between. CDR1 SGHRS and CDR2 YFSETQ come from the germline V gene. This CDR3 is built from 14 residues. The CDR3 DNA sequence: TGCGCCAGCAGCTTGCTCAGGGAGTCCTACGAGCAGTACTTC. Its protein product is CASSLLRESYEQYF. Drawing the rest from reference TRBV5-1 and TRBJ2-7, the complete variable domain is KAGVTQTPRYLIKTRGQQVTLSCSPISGHRSVSWYQQTPGQGLQFLFEYFSETQRNKGNFPGRFSGRQFSNSRSEMNVSTLELGDSALYLCASSLLRESYEQYFGPGTRLTVT.

This clone occurred a few times. The rearrangement uses TRBV28 and TRBJ2-7; possibly TRBD1 for D (5 bases). Germline V lookup: CDR1 MDHEN, CDR2 SYDVKM. The CDR3 is made up of 14 amino acids. Trimming stripped 5 bases from V and 0 bases from J, with 11 bases between. Here the CDR3 reads CASSPAGISYEQYF. The CDR3, as DNA: TGTGCCAGCAGTCCGGCAGGGATCTCCTACGAGCAGTACTTC.

This chain links TRBV6-2 or TRBV6-3 with TRBJ2-7, with 7 bases matching TRBD2. This CDR3 spans 17 amino acids. Losses at the gene ends were 0 bases for V and 2 bases for J; bases not matched to a gene: 10. The germline gives CDR1 MNHEY, CDR2 SVGEGT. Here the CDR3 DNA reads TGTGCCAGCAGTTACTCGCCTAAATTAGCGGGCACCTACGAGCAGTACTTC. Encoded protein: CASSYSPKLAGTYEQYF.

The chain has TRBV5-1 and TRBJ2-2; D may match TRBD1 or TRBD2 (5 bases each). Germline CDR1 is SGHRS and CDR2 is YFSETQ. This CDR3 is built from 15 residues. Trimming removed 3 bases from V and 4 bases from J, with 13 bases in between. This CDR3 is CASSSPGRATGELFF. The DNA of the CDR3 is TGCGCCAGCAGCTCGCCGGGACGGGCCACCGGGGAGCTGTTTTTT.